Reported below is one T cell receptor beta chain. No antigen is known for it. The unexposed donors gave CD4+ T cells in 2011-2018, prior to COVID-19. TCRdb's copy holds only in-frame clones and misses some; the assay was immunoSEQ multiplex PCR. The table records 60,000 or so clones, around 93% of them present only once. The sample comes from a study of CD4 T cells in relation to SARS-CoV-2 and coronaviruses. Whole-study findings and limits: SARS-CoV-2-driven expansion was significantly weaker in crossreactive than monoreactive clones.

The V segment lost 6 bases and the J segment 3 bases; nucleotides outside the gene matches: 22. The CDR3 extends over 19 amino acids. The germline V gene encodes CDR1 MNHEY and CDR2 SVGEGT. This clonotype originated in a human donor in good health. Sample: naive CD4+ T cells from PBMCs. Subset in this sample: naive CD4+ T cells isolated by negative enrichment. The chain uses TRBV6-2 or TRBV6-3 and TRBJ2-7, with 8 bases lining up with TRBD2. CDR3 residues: CASSLPAGGRGLIDYEQYF. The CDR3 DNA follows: TGTGCCAGCAGCCTCCCCGCGGGGGGTCGGGGCTTAATCGACTACGAGCAGTACTTC.